This TCR beta chain was retrieved from a study of T cell responses to AZD1222 COVID-19 vaccine. Trimming left V 7 bases short and J 12 bases short, with 17 bases between. CDR1 is LGHNT, CDR2 FRNRAP, per germline. CDR3 length equals 12 residues. Whole-study findings and limits: Repertoires were collected only later (after the peak T cell response had occurred). Among AZD1222 vaccinees, only 6 or 7 were seropositive at baseline.

With regard to this clone: Its antigen remains unknown.

Sequencing used immunoSEQ multiplex PCR; TCRdb keeps in-frame clones, though not all of them. The repertoire holds some 120,000 clones, with over 90% as singletons. The sample in question was peripheral blood, obtained on day 0 of AZD1222 vaccination. The clonotype originates from an adult in good health. The chain couples TRBV12-5 to TRBJ2-3, with D uncertain. The CDR3 bases are TGTGCTAGTGCCTTCGACACGAAAGTTCAGTATTTT. Amino acids: CASAFDTKVQYF.